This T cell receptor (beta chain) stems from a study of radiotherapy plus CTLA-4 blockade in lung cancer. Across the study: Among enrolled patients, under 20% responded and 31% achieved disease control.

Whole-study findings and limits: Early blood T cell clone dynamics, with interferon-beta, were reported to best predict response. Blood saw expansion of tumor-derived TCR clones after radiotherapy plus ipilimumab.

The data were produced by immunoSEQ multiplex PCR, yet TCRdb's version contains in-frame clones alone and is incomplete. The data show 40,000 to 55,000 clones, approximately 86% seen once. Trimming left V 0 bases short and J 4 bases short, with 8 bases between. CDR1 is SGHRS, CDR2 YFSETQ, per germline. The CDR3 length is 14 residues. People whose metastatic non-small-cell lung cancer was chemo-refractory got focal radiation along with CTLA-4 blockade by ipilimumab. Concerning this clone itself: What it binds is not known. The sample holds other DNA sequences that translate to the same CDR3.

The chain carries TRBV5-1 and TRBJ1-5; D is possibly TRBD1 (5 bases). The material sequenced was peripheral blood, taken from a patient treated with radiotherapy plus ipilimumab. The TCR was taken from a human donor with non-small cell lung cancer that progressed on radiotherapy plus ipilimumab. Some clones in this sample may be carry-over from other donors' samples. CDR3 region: CASSLDGGNQPQHF. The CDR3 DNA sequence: TGCGCCAGCAGCTTGGACGGGGGGAATCAGCCCCAGCATTTT.